This TCR beta chain is from a study of tumor and adjacent non-tumor tissue in lung cancer. Background on the study: Some 3.9 million productive TCRbeta reads were obtained per sample on average.

Notes on this clonotype: Since a much larger clone is just one base distant, this may be a read error.

TCRbeta libraries were built with three rounds of nested PCR, modified from ARM-PCR. A single record per CDR3 protein comes from TCRdb applying MiXCR to the multiplex PCR reads. The sample holds under 150,000 distinct CDR3 sequences, roughly 67% seen once. The CDR3 sequence is 13 residues long. RNA was extracted from bulk tissue without any cell sorting. J is TRBJ2-1 and V is TRBV12-3 or TRBV12-4; 9 bases are shared with TRBD2. The specimen sequenced was lung tumor tissue. This sequence originates from a man aged 25-45 years with non-small cell lung cancer. The CDR3 nucleotides are TGTGTCAGCAGTTCGGGACTAGCCGGACGTGTGTTCTTC. This encodes CVSSSGLAGRVFF.